This T cell receptor beta chain stems from a study of response to subunit inactivated influenza vaccine. Broader study findings: Authors suggested each seasonal influenza vaccination recruits few new T cells.

Using its own MiXCR run on the RT-PCR reads, TCRdb lists one record per CDR3 protein. The sample shows 630,000 or so distinct CDR3 sequences, around a sixth of them seen only once. As concerns this clonotype: Its antigen is not known.

The ends lost 2 bases at V and 5 bases at J; junction bases unmatched: 8. The CDR3 runs 16 residues. Germline values: CDR1 SEHNR, CDR2 FQNEAQ (reference sequence). The clonotype was recovered from a man in his forties or fifties who received an inactivated influenza vaccine. Sequencing used PBMCs from blood, obtained 11 to 12 days after vaccination. This chain connects TRBV7-9 to TRBJ1-1; 10 bases are shared with TRBD1. The CDR3 region is CASSLYSGQGVTEAFF. CDR3 DNA sequence: TGTGCCAGCAGCTTATACTCTGGACAGGGGGTTACTGAAGCTTTCTTT.